The TCR beta chain described here comes from a study of cytomegalovirus exposure and HLA in healthy donors. Study results and caveats: Reports described diagnosis of cytomegalovirus status by the classifier as highly specific and sensitive.

The table came from immunoSEQ multiplex PCR; TCRdb's copy has only in-frame clones and leaves some out. This sample yields about 160,000 clones, of which 85% to 90% are seen a single time; 10% belongs to the top ten. Remarks on this clone: What it binds is unknown.

Per germline, CDR1 SGHVS and CDR2 FQNEAQ. Trimming removed 2 bases from V and 7 bases from J, with 18 bases in between. This CDR3 has 15 residues. Separate from the 666-subject first cohort was the approximately 130-subject validation cohort, to which the donors belonged. The rearrangement joins TRBV7-8 to TRBJ2-7; the D gene is possibly TRBD1 (6 bases). This TCR derives from a woman between 18 and 29 years old in good health and CMV-seropositive. Sequenced: PBMCs. The CDR3 DNA is TGTGCCAGCAGCTTAACCGAAGGCAGGGGAGAGGAGCAGTACTTC. As protein: CASSLTEGRGEEQYF.